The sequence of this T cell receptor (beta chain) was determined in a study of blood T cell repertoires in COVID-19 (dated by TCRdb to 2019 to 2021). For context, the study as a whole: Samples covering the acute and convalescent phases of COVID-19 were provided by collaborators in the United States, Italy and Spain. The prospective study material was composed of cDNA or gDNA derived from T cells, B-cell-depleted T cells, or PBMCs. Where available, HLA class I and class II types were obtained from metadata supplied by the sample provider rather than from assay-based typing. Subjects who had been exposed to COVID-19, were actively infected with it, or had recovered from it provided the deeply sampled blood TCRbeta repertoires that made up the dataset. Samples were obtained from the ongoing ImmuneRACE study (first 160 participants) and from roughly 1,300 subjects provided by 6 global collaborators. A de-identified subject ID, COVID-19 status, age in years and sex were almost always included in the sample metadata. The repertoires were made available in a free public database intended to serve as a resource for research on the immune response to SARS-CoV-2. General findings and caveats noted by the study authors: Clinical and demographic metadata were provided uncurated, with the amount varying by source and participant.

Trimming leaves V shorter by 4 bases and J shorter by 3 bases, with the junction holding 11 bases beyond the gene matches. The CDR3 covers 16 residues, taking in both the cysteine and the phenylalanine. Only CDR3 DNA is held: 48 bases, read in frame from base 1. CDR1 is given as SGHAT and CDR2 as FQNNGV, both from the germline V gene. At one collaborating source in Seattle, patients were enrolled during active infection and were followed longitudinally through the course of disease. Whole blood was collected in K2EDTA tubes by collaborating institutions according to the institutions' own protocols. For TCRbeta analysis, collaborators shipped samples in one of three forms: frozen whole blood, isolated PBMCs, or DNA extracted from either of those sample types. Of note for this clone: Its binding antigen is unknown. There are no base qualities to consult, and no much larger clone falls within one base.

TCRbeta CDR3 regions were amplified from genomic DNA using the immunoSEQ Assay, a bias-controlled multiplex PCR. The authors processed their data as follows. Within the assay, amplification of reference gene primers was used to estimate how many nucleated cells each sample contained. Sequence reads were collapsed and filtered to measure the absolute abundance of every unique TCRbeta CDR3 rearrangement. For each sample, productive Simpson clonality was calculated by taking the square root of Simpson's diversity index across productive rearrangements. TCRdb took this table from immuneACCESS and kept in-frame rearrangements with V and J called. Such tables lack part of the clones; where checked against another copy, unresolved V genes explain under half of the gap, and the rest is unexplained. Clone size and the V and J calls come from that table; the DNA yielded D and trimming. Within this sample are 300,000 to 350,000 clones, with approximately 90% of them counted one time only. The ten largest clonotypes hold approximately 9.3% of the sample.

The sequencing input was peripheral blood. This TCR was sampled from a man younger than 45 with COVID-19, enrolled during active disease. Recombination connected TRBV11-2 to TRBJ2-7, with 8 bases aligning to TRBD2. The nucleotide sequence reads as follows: TGTGCCAGCAGCTCTCCGGGGCTAGCGGGCATCTACGAGCAGTACTTC. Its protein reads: CASSSPGLAGIYEQYF.